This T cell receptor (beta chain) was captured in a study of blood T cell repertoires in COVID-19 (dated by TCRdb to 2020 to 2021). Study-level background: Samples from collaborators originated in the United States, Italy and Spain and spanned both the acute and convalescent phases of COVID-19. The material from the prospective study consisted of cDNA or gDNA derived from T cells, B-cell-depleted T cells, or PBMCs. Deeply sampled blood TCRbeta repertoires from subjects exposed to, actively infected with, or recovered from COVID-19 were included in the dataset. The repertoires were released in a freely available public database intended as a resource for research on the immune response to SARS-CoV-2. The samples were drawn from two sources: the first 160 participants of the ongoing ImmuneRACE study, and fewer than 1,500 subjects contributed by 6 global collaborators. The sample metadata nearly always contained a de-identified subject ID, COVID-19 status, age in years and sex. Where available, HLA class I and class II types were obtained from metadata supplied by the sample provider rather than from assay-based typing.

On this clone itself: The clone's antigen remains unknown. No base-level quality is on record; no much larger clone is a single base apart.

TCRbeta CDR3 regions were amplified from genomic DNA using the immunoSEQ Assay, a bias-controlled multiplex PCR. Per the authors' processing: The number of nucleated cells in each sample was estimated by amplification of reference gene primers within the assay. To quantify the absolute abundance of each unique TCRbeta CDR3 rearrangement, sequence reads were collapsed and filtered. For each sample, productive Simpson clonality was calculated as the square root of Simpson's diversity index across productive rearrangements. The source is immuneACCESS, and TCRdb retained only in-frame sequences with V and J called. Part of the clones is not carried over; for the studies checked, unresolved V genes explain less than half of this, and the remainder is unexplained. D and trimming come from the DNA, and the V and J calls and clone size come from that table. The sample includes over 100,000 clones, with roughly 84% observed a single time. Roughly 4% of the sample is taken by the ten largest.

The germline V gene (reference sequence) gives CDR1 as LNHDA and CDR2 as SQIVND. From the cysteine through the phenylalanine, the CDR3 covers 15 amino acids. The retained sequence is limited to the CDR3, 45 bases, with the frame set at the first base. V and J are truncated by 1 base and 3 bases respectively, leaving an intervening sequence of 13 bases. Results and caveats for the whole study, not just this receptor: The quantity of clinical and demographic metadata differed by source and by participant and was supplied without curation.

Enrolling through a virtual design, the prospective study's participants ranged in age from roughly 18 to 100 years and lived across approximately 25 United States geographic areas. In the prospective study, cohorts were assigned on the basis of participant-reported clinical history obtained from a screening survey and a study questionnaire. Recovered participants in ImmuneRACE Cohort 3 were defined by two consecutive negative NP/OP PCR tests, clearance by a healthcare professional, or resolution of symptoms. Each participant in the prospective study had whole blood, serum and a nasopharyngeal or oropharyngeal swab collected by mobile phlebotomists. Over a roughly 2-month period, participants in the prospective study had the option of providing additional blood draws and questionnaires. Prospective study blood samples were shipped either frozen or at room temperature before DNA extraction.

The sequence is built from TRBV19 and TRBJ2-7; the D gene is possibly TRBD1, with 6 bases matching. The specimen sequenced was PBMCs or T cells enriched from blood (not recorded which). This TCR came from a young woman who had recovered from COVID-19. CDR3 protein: CASSIGGGLVYEQYF. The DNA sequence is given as TGTGCCAGTAGTATAGGTGGGGGCTTGGTCTACGAGCAGTACTTC.